This T cell receptor beta chain was sequenced for a study of blood T cell repertoires in COVID-19. Study-wide context: PBMCs, B-cell-depleted T cells, or T cells provided the cDNA or gDNA that made up the material.

A few counts support this clone. Data came from immunoSEQ multiplex PCR; TCRdb stores just in-frame clones and leaves some out. This sample has 200,000 to 300,000 clones, with less than 90% found just once. The CDR3 covers 14 residues. J gave up 5 bases and V 4 bases, and 8 bases lay outside the gene matches. Germline V gives CDR1 MNHEY, CDR2 SVGAGI. The source of this sequence is a man aged 55 to 70 with acute or convalescent COVID-19. The specimen sequenced was peripheral blood. This chain connects TRBV6-5 to TRBJ2-7; 7 positions match TRBD1. DNA for the CDR3: TGTGCCAGCAGTTCCCGGACAGGATGGGACGAGCAGTACTTC. Translating it yields CASSSRTGWDEQYF.